Included here is one TCR beta chain sequence, with context. The CDR3 is 13 amino acids. Germline V gives CDR1 MNHEY, CDR2 SVGEGT. Trimming removed 5 bases from V and 3 bases from J, with 7 bases in between. The entry originates in a study of blood T cell repertoires in COVID-19. Some clones are missing from TCRdb's copy, which holds only in-frame ones; the method was immunoSEQ multiplex PCR. The sample includes about 380,000 clones, 88% of them seen just once. This chain joins TRBV6-2 or TRBV6-3 and TRBJ1-4, with D unclear. The receptor's source is a woman aged 18-29 years who had recovered from COVID-19. Source material: PBMCs or T cells enriched from blood (not recorded which). Written as DNA, the CDR3 is TGTGCCAGCAGTGTCTCGGCTAATGAAAAACTGTTTTTT. Encoded protein: CASSVSANEKLFF.